These 6 T cell receptor beta chains were all obtained from the same sample, sequenced in a study of T cell responses to AZD1222 COVID-19 vaccine. Sequenced by immunoSEQ multiplex PCR; TCRdb stores in-frame clones only, minus some. The sample lists 110,000 to 150,000 clones; around 85% were seen once. The sample was peripheral blood, taken on day 0 of AZD1222 vaccination. These TCRs come from an adult in good health.

The J gene is TRBJ1-4, the V gene TRBV14; D gene uncertain. Per the germline V gene, CDR1 is SGHDN and CDR2 is FVKESK. The CDR3 runs to 14 residues. With 4 bases removed from V and 5 bases from J, the gap between germline ends came to 11 bases. This chain's CDR3 is CASSRAVFNEKLFF. CDR3 DNA sequence: TGTGCCAGCAGCCGTGCAGTATTCAATGAAAAACTGTTTTTT.

The J gene is TRBJ1-5, the V gene TRBV28, with D uncertain. CDR3 length: 14 amino acids. The germline V and J ends were trimmed by 6 bases and 4 bases, with 13 bases remaining between them. The germline V gene encodes CDR1 MDHEN and CDR2 SYDVKM. The CDR3 loop reads CASRLSSPNQPQHF. The CDR3 DNA is TGTGCCAGCAGGCTGTCAAGCCCAAATCAGCCCCAGCATTTT.

CDR3 coding DNA: TGTGCCAGCGCAACCTTGGGCTCAGTAGCTCAAAATCAGCCCCAGCATTTT. Its translation: CASATLGSVAQNQPQHF. The rearrangement uses TRBV27 and TRBJ1-5; no definite D call. CDR3 length: 17 residues. Germline values: CDR1 MNHEY, CDR2 SMNVEV (reference sequence). Trimming took off 8 bases at V and 4 bases at J, with 24 bases between the two ends.

The chain joins TRBV29-1 to TRBJ2-7; TRBD2 aligns across 12 bases. The CDR3 runs 16 residues. Germline loops: CDR1 SQVTM, CDR2 ANQGSEA. With 3 bases clipped from V and 4 bases from J, the junction kept 10 bases outside the gene matches. In DNA form, the CDR3 reads TGCAGCGTTGATGGTCTAGCGGGGGGGCCTCGGTACGAGCAGTACTTC. It is translated as CSVDGLAGGPRYEQYF.

The chain carries TRBV5-1 and TRBJ2-3, with D perhaps TRBD1 or TRBD2 (5 bases each). Per germline, CDR1 SGHRS and CDR2 YFSETQ. This CDR3 has 17 amino acids. Trimming removed 4 bases at V and 4 bases at J, with 22 bases between. The CDR3: CASSPGAGYRGSDTQYF. CDR3 nucleotide sequence: TGCGCCAGCAGCCCTGGGGCGGGTTACCGTGGGTCAGATACGCAGTATTTT. The entire variable domain, with the rest obtained from reference TRBV5-1 and TRBJ2-3, is as follows: KAGVTQTPRYLIKTRGQQVTLSCSPISGHRSVSWYQQTPGQGLQFLFEYFSETQRNKGNFPGRFSGRQFSNSRSEMNVSTLELGDSALYLCASSPGAGYRGSDTQYFGPGTRLTVL.

The chain couples TRBV11-2 to TRBJ2-5, with D uncertain. Germline lookup yields CDR1 SGHAT and CDR2 FQNNGV. CDR3 size: 15 residues. The ends were cut back, 0 bases at V and 4 bases at J, with 12 bases in the middle. This CDR3 is CASSLDRVGLETQYF. The DNA of the CDR3 is TGTGCCAGCAGCTTAGATCGGGTAGGGCTAGAGACCCAGTACTTC.